The 5 T cell receptor beta chains in this list originate from one sample, sequenced in a study of CD8 T cells in Susac syndrome. Random hexamers were used to reverse transcribe roughly 0.5 to 1 ug of RNA. TCRdb independently ran MiXCR on the immunoSEQ multiplex PCR reads; one entry per CDR3 protein. Of about 160,000 distinct CDR3 sequences listed, around 94% are singletons. Specimen: CD4+ T cells from PBMCs. These receptors came from a human donor with multiple sclerosis.

This chain joins TRBV28 and TRBJ2-7; D not certain. Deletions cut 11 bases from V and 4 bases from J, with 15 bases between. The germline gives CDR1 MDHEN, CDR2 SYDVKM. This CDR3 region has 12 residues. The CDR3 protein is CAAARVRYEQYF. For the CDR3, the DNA is TGTGCCGCGGCAAGAGTCAGGTACGAGCAGTACTTC.

This clonotype has just one count. The chain carries TRBV10-2 and TRBJ2-5, with a weak D call TRBD2 (6 bases). Trimming stripped 3 bases from V and 2 bases from J, with 22 bases between. The CDR3 totals 18 residues. CDR1 WSHSY and CDR2 SAAADI come from the germline V gene. The CDR3 here is CASSEWIQVSGPQETQYF. CDR3 coding DNA: TGCGCCAGCAGTGAATGGATACAGGTCAGCGGGCCTCAAGAGACCCAGTACTTC.

This chain joins TRBV7-9 and TRBJ2-1, with 9 nucleotides matching TRBD2. The V gene's germline CDR1 is SEHNR and CDR2 FQNEAQ (reference sequence). The CDR3 extends over 16 amino acids. V trimming: 2 bases; J trimming: 6 bases; junction bases outside the gene matches: 8. The CDR3 region is CASSLRPREGTNEQFF. CDR3 DNA sequence: TGTGCCAGCAGCTTAAGACCGCGGGAGGGAACCAATGAGCAGTTCTTC. The full variable domain, rest sourced from reference TRBV7-9 and TRBJ2-1, is DTGVSQNPRHKITKRGQNVTFRCDPISEHNRLYWYRQTLGQGPEFLTYFQNEAQLEKSRLLSDRFSAERPKGSFSTLEIQRTEQGDSAMYLCASSLRPREGTNEQFFGPGTRLTVL.

The chain employs TRBV3-1 and TRBJ1-5; D unclear. V was clipped by 3 bases and J by 7 bases, with 10 bases between them. CDR1 and CDR2 (germline): LGHDT, YNNKEL (reference sequence). The CDR3 spans 13 residues. The CDR3 DNA follows: TGTGCCAGCAGCCAGGAGAGGAACCAGCCCCAGCATTTT. Amino acid sequence: CASSQERNQPQHF.

The chain uses TRBV12-3 or TRBV12-4 and TRBJ2-7; TRBD1 aligns across 8 bases. The V and J ends lost 7 bases and 2 bases, in that order; junction bases with no gene match: 7. This CDR3 is built from 14 residues. CDR3 region: CASTPTGEAYEQYF. DNA of the CDR3: TGTGCCAGCACCCCGACAGGGGAAGCCTACGAGCAGTACTTC.